This T cell receptor (beta chain) was found in a study of vaccination and CD4 T cells after COVID-19. Remarks on this clonotype: Its target is unknown.

Germline values: CDR1 KGHSH, CDR2 LQKENI. The CDR3 extends over 16 amino acids. Trimming cost V 0 bases and J 2 bases; bases outside gene matches: 5. Sequencing of the DNA from cultured CD4+ T cells was carried out with the Oncomine TCR Beta short-read assay. TCRdb reprocessed the PCR reads via MiXCR and lists one record per CDR3 protein. The table records 9,000 to 15,000 distinct CDR3 sequences, about 45% of them present only once. Overall study results and limits: Among convalescent patients, a median about 86% of reactive clones emerged only after vaccination.

This sample's treatment: approximately nine-day PBMC culture with coronavirus spike peptide pools or control peptides (ViraFEST assay). Sequencing was carried out using CD4+ T cells from blood, cultured in vitro. This clonotype originated in a human donor who had recovered from COVID-19. V is TRBV18 and J is TRBJ1-1, with 8 bases identical to TRBD1. CDR3 nucleotides: TGTGCCAGCTCACCACCGGACAGGGTTATTAACACTGAAGCTTTCTTT. Translation gives CASSPPDRVINTEAFF.